This record covers a single T cell receptor (beta chain). Measured with immunoSEQ multiplex PCR; TCRdb has only the in-frame clones, and not every one. Of 220,000 or so clones in the sample, roughly 89% were seen once. The data are from a study of blood T cell repertoires in COVID-19. As for the study in general: From T cells, B-cell-depleted T cells, or PBMCs came the material, which was cDNA or gDNA.

The receptor was isolated from a woman aged 40 to 50 who had recovered from COVID-19. The sample was PBMCs or T cells enriched from blood (not recorded which).

CDR3: CAWSVRAGGLISPYNEQFF. The CDR3, as DNA: TGTGCCTGGAGTGTACGGGCGGGAGGGCTGATTAGCCCCTACAATGAGCAGTTCTTC. The chain couples TRBV30 to TRBJ2-1; 9 bases are a match to TRBD2. Germline V gene data show CDR1 as GTSNPN and CDR2 as SVGIG (reference sequence). This CDR3 region has 19 residues. Unmatched junction bases numbered 14, after V lost 0 bases and J lost 2 bases.